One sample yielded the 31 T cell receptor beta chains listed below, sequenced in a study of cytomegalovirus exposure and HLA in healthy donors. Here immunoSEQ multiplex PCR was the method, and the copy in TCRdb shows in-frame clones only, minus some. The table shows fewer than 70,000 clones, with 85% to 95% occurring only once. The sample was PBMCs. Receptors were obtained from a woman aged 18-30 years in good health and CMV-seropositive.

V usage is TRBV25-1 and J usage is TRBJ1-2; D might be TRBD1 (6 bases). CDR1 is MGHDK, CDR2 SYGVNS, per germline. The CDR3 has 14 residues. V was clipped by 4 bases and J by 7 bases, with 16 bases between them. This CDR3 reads CASSASAGGSGYTF. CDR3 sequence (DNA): TGTGCCAGCAGTGCCTCTGCGGGGGGCAGTGGCTACACCTTC.

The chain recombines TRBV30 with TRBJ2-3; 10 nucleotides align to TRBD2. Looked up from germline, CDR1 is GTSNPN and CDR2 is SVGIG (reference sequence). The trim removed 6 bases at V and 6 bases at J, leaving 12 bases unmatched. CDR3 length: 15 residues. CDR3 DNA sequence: TGTGCCTGTCTAGAGGAGTCTAGCGGGAGCGATACGCAGTATTTT. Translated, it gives CACLEESSGSDTQYF.

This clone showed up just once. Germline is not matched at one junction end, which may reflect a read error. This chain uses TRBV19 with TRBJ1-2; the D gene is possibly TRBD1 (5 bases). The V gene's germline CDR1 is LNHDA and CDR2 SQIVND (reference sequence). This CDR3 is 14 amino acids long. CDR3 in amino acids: CASSTTGTGFGGCF. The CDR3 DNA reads TGTGCCAGTAGTACAACCGGGACCGGCTTCGGGGGTTGCTTC.

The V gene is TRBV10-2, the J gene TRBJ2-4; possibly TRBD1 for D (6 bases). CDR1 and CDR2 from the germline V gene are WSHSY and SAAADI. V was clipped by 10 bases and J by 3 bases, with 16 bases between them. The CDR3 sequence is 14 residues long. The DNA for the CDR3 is TGCGCCACCAAAAACAGGGATAGCAAAAACATTCAGTACTTC. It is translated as CATKNRDSKNIQYF.

Here the CDR3 reads CASRGLAGDYEQYF. CDR3 in DNA: TGTGCCAGTAGGGGACTAGCGGGAGACTACGAGCAGTACTTC. The chain employs TRBV19 and TRBJ2-7, with 14 bases identical to TRBD2. The V gene's germline CDR1 is LNHDA and CDR2 SQIVND (reference sequence). CDR3 size: 14 residues. The junction had 1 base not matched to a gene; V was cut back by 6 bases and J by 3 bases.

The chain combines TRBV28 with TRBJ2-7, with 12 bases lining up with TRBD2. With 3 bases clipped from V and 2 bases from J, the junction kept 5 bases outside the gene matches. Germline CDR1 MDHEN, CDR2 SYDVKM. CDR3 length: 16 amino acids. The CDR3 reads CASSFLASGRAYEQYF. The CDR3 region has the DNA TGTGCCAGCAGTTTCCTCGCTAGCGGGAGGGCCTACGAGCAGTACTTC.

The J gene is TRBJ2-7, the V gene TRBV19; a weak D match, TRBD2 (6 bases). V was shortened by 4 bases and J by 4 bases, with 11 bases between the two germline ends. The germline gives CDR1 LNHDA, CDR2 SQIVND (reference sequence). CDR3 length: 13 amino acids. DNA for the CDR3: TGTGCCAGTAGTAAGGAAGGGAGGTACGAGCAGTACTTC. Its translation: CASSKEGRYEQYF.

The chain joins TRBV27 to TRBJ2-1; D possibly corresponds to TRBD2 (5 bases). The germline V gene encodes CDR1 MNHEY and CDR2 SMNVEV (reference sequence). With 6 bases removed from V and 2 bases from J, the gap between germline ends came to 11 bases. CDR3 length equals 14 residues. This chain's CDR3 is CASRPEAPYNEQFF. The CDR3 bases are TGTGCCAGCAGGCCGGAGGCTCCCTACAATGAGCAGTTCTTC.

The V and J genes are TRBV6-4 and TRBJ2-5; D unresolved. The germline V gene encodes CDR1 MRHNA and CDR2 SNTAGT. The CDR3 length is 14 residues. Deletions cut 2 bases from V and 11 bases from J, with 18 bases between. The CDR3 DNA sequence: TGTGCCAGCAGTGACAGCCCGTTTAATCCAATACAGTACTTC. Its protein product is CASSDSPFNPIQYF.

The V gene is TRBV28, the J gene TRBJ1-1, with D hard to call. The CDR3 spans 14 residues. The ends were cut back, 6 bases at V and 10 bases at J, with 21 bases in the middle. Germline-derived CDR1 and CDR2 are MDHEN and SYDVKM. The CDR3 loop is CASSLRQFPGGAFF. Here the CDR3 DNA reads TGTGCCAGCAGCTTAAGGCAGTTTCCAGGAGGAGCTTTCTTT.

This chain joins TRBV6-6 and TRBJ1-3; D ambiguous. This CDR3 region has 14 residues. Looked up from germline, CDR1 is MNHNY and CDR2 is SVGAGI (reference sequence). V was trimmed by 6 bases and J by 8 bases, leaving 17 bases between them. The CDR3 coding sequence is TGTGCCAGCAGCTTAACAGTTCGTGGTTACACCATATATTTT. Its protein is CASSLTVRGYTIYF.

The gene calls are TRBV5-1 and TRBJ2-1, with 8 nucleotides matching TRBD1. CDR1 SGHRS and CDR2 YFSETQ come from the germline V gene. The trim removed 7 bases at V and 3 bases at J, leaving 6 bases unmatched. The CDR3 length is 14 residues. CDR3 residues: CASSGQGNYNEQFF. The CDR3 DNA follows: TGCGCCAGCTCTGGACAGGGCAACTACAATGAGCAGTTCTTC.

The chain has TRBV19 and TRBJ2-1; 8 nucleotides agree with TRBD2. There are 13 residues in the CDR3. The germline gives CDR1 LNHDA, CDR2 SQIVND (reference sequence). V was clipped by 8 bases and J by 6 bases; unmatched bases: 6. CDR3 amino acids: CASSHRGGNEQFF. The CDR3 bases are TGTGCCAGTTCCCATCGGGGGGGCAATGAGCAGTTCTTC.

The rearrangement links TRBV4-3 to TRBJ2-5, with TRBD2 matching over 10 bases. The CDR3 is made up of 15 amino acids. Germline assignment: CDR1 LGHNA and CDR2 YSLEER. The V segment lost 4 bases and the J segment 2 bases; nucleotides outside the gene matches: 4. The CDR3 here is CASSRLAGDQETQYF. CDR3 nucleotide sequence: TGCGCCAGCAGCCGCCTAGCGGGGGATCAAGAGACCCAGTACTTC.

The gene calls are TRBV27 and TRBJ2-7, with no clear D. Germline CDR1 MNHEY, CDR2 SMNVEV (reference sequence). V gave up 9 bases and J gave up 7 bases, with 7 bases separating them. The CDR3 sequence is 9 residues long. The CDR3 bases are TGTGCCAGTTTTCTGGAGCAGTACTTC. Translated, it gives CASFLEQYF.

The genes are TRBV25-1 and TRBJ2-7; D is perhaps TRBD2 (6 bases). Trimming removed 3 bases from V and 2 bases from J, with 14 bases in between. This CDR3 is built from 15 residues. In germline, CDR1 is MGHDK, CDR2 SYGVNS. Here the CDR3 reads CASSDAGGEPYEQYF. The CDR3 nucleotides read TGTGCCAGCAGTGATGCTGGAGGGGAACCCTACGAGCAGTACTTC.

CDR3 region: CATTGRGAEAFF. The CDR3 DNA reads as TGTGCCACCACTGGGCGGGGAGCTGAAGCTTTCTTT. This chain connects TRBV27 to TRBJ1-1; D unresolved. Trimming removed 10 bases at V and 6 bases at J, with 15 bases between. The CDR3 totals 12 residues. Per germline, CDR1 MNHEY and CDR2 SMNVEV (reference sequence).

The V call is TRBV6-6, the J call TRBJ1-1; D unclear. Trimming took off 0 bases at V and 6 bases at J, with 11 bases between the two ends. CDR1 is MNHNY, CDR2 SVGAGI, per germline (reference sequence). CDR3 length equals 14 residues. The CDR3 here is CASSYSPGGPEAFF. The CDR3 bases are TGTGCCAGCAGTTACTCCCCGGGTGGCCCTGAAGCTTTCTTT.

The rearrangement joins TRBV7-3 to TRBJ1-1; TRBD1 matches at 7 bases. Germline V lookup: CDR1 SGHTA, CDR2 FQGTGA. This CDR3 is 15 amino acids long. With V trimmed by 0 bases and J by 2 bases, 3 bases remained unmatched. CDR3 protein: CASSLTGQQNTEAFF. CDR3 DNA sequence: TGTGCCAGCAGCTTAACGGGACAGCAAAACACTGAAGCTTTCTTT.

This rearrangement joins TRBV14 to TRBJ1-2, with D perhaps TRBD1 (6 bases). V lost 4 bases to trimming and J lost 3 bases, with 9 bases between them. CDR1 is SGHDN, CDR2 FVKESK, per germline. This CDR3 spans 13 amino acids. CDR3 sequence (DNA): TGTGCCAGCAGCCCCCAGGGGTACTATGGCTACACCTTC. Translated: CASSPQGYYGYTF. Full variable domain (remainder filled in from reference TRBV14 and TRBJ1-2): EAGVTQFPSHSVIEKGQTVTLRCDPISGHDNLYWYRRVMGKEIKFLLHFVKESKQDESGMPNNRFLAERTGGTYSTLKVQPAELEDSGVYFCASSPQGYYGYTFGSGTRLTVV.

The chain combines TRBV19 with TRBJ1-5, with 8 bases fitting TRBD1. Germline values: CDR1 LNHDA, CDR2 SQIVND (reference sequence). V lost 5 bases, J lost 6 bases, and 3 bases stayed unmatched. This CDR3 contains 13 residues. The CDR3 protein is CASSEQGGQPQHF. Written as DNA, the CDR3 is TGTGCCAGTAGTGAACAGGGGGGTCAGCCCCAGCATTTT.

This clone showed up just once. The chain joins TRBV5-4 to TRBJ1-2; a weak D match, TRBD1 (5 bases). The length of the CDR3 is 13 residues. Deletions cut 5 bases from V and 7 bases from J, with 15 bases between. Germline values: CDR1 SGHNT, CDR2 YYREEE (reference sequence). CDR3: CASRDGGERGYTF. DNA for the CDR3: TGTGCCAGCAGGGATGGGGGGGAACGTGGCTACACCTTC.

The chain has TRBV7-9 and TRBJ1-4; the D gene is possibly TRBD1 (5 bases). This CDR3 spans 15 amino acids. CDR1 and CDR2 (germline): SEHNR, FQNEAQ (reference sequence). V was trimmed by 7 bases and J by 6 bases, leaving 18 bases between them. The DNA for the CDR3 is TGTGCCAGCACCGACCGGGGGTCCCTGGATGAAAAACTGTTTTTT. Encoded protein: CASTDRGSLDEKLFF. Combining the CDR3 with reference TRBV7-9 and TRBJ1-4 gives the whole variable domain DTGVSQNPRHKITKRGQNVTFRCDPISEHNRLYWYRQTLGQGPEFLTYFQNEAQLEKSRLLSDRFSAERPKGSFSTLEIQRTEQGDSAMYLCASTDRGSLDEKLFFGSGTQLSVL.

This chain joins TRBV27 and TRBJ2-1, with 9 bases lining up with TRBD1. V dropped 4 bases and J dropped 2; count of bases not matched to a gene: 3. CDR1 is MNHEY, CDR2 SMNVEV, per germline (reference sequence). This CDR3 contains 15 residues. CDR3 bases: TGTGCCAGCAGTTGGGGGACAGGGACCTACAATGAGCAGTTCTTC. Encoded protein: CASSWGTGTYNEQFF.

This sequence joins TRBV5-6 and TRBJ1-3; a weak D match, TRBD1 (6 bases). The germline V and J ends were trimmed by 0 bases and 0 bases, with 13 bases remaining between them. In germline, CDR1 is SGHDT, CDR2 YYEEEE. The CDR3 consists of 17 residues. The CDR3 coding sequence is TGTGCCAGCAGCTTGGGACCAGGGGCCCTCTCTGGAAACACCATATATTTT. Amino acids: CASSLGPGALSGNTIYF.

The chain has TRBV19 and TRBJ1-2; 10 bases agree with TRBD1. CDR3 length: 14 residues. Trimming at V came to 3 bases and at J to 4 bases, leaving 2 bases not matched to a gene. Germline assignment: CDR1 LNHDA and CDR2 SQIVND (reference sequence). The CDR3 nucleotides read TGTGCCAGTAGTATGGGGACAGGGGCCTATGGCTACACCTTC. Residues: CASSMGTGAYGYTF.

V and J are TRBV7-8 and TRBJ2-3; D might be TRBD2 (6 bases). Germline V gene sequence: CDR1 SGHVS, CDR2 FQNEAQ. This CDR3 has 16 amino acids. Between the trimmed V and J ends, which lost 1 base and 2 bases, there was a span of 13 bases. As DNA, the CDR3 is TGTGCCAGCAGCTTAGTTTTGGGGGGAAACACAGATACGCAGTATTTT. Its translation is CASSLVLGGNTDTQYF. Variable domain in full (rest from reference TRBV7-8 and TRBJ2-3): GAGVSQSPRYKVAKRGQDVALRCDPISGHVSLFWYQQALGQGPEFLTYFQNEAQLDKSGLPSDRFFAERPEGSVSTLKIQRTQQEDSAVYLCASSLVLGGNTDTQYFGPGTRLTVL.

In DNA, the CDR3 is TGTGCCAGCAGCACCAGCACAGGGAATCAGCCCCAGCATTTT. It is translated as CASSTSTGNQPQHF. The J gene is TRBJ1-5, the V gene TRBV5-5; possible D gene TRBD1, 6 bases. CDR3 length equals 14 residues. Germline V gives CDR1 SGHKS, CDR2 YYEKEE (reference sequence). V dropped 4 bases and J dropped 4 bases, with 12 bases sitting between them.

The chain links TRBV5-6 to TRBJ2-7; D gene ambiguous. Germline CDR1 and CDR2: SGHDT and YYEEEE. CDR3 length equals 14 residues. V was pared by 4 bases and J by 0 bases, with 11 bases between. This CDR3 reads CASSLRRSSYEQYF. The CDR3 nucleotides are TGTGCCAGCAGCCTGAGAAGAAGCTCCTACGAGCAGTACTTC.

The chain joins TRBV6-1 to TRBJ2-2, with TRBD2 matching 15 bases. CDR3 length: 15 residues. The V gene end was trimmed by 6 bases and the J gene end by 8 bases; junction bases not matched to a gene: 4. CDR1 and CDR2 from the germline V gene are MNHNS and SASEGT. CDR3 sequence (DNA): TGTGCCAGCAGAGGACTAGCGGGGGGGCGTGGGGAGCTGTTTTTT. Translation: CASRGLAGGRGELFF.

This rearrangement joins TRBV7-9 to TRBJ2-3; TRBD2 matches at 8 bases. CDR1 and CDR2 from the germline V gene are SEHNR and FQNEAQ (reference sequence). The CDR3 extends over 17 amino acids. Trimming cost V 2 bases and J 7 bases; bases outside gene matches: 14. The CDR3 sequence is CASSLSLPGRGVNTQYF. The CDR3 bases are TGTGCCAGCAGCTTAAGTCTACCCGGGAGGGGCGTGAATACGCAGTATTTT.